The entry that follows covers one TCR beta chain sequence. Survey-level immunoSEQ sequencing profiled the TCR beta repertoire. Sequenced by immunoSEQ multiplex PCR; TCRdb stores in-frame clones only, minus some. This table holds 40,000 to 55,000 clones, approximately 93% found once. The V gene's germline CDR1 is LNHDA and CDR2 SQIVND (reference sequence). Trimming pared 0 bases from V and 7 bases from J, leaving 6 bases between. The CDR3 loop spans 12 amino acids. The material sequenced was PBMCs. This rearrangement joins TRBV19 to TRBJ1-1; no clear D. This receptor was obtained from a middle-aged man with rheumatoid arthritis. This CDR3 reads CASSIDGSEAFF. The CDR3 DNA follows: TGTGCCAGTAGTATAGACGGGAGTGAAGCTTTCTTT.